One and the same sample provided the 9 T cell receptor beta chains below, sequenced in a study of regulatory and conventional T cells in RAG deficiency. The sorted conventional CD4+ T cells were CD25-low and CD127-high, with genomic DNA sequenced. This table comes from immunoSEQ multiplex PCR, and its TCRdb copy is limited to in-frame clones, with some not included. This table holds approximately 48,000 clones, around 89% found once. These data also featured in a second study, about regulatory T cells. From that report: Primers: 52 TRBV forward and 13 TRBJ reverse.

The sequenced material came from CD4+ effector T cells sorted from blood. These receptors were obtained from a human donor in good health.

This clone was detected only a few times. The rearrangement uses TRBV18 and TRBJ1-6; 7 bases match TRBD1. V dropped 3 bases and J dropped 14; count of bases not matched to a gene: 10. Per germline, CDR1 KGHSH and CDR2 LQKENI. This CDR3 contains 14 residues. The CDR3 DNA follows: TGTGCCAGCTCACCGACGACAGGGCAGAGGACCCTCCACTTT. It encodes CASSPTTGQRTLHF.

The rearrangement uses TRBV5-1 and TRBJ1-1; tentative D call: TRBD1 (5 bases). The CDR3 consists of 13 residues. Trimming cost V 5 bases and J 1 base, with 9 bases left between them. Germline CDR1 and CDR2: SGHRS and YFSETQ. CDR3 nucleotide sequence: TGCGCCAGCAGACTCGACAGGAACACTGAAGCTTTCTTT. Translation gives CASRLDRNTEAFF.

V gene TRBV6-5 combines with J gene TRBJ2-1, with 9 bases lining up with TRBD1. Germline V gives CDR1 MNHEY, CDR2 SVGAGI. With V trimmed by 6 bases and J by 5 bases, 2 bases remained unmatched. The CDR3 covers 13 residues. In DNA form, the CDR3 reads TGTGCCAGCAGAAGGACAGGGGACAATGAGCAGTTCTTC. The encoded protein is CASRRTGDNEQFF.

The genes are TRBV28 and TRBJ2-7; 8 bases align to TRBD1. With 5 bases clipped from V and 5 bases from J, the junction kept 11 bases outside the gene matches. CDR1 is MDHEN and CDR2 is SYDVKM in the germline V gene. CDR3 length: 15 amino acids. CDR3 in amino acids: CASSGQGFGYDEQYF. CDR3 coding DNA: TGTGCCAGCAGTGGACAGGGTTTCGGCTACGACGAGCAGTACTTC.

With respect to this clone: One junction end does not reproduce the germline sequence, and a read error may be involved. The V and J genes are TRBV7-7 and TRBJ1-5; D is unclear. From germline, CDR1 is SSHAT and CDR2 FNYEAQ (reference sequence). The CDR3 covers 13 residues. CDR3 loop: CASSLDGNQPQHF. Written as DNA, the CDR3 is TGTGCTAGCAGCTTAGACGGGAATCAGCCCCAGCATTTT.

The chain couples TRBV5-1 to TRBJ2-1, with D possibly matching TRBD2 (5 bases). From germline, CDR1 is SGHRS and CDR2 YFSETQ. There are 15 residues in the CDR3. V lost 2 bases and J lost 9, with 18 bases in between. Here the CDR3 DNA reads TGCGCCAGCAGCTTCGGGGTAACCCTCACCAGTGAGCAGTTCTTC. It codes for CASSFGVTLTSEQFF.

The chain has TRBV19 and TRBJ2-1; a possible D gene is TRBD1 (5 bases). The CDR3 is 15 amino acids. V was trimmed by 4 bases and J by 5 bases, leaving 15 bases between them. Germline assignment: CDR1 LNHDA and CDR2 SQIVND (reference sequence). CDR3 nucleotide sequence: TGTGCCAGTAGTAGACATAGGGGCAGGGACAATGAGCAGTTCTTC. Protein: CASSRHRGRDNEQFF. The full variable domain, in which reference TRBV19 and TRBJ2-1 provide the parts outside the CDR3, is DGGITQSPKYLFRKEGQNVTLSCEQNLNHDAMYWYRQDPGQGLRLIYYSQIVNDFQKGDIAEGYSVSREKKESFPLTVTSAQKNPTAFYLCASSRHRGRDNEQFFGPGTRLTVL.

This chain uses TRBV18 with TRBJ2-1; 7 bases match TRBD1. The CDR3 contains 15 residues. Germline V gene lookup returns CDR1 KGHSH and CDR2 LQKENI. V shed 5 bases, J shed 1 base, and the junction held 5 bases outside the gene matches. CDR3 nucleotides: TGTGCCAGCTCAGGGAACAGGGGTTCCTACAATGAGCAGTTCTTC. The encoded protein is CASSGNRGSYNEQFF.

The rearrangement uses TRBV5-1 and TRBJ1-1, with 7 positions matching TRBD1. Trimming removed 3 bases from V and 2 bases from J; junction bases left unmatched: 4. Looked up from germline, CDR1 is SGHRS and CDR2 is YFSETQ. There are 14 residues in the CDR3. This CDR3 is CASSSGQENTEAFF. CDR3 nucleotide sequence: TGCGCCAGCAGCTCCGGACAGGAAAACACTGAAGCTTTCTTT.